The rows below give T cell receptor beta chains drawn from one sample of a study of response to subunit inactivated influenza vaccine. MiXCR was run by TCRdb on the RT-PCR reads, yielding one entry per CDR3 protein. The table lists fewer than 550,000 distinct CDR3 sequences, 25% of them singletons. The material was CD4+ T cells sorted from PBMCs, obtained roughly 5 days after vaccination. The receptors here all came from a man between 50 and 59 years old who received an inactivated influenza vaccine. Each CDR3 is given with its conserved first and last residue. The D gene is left open where the match is weak. A row's size may be missing; if present it is once, few, many or a size class.

cdr3_aa cdr3_nt v_call cdr3_length clone_size j_call d_call
CASSLGISGNTIYF TGTGCCAGCAGCTTGGGGATCTCTGGAAACACCATATATTTT TRBV5-6 14 - TRBJ1-3 -
CASSPEGYGYTF TGTGCCAGCAGCCCCGAGGGATATGGCTACACCTTC TRBV6-5 12 - TRBJ1-2 -
CASRILGSYNEQFF TGTGCCAGCAGAATACTTGGCTCCTACAATGAGCAGTTCTTC TRBV6-2/TRBV6-3 14 - TRBJ2-1 -
CATQRGTGNFINNEQFF TGTGCCACCCAACGCGGGACAGGGAACTTTATCAACAATGAGCAGTTCTTC TRBV24-1 17 - TRBJ2-1 TRBD1
CAISSTGELFF TGTGCCATCAGCTCTACCGGGGAGCTGTTTTTT TRBV10-3 11 - TRBJ2-2 -
CASSLTTYQPQHF TGTGCCAGCAGCTTAACCACCTATCAGCCCCAGCATTTT TRBV7-2 13 - TRBJ1-5 -
CASSFPPRGTFREQYF TGTGCCAGCAGTTTTCCCCCCCGGGGGACTTTTCGCGAGCAGTACTTC TRBV12-3/TRBV12-4 16 - TRBJ2-7 -
CASRQGDTDTGELFF TGTGCCAGCAGGCAAGGGGACACCGACACCGGGGAGCTGTTTTTT TRBV4-2 15 - TRBJ2-2 -
CSARLGLFEQFF TGCAGTGCTAGACTTGGACTATTTGAGCAGTTCTTC TRBV20-1 12 - TRBJ2-1 -
CASSLSQAEAFF TGTGCCAGCAGTTTATCACAGGCTGAAGCTTTCTTT TRBV12-3/TRBV12-4 12 - TRBJ1-1 -
CATSRATGTSGNTDTQYF TGTGCCACCAGCAGAGCAACCGGGACTAGCGGGAACACAGATACGCAGTATTTT TRBV15 18 - TRBJ2-3 TRBD2
CASSFGQGIGNEQFF TGCGCCAGCAGCTTTGGACAGGGGATCGGCAATGAGCAGTTCTTC TRBV5-1 15 few TRBJ2-1 TRBD1
CSARDRGILWTYEQYF TGCAGTGCTAGAGACCGGGGAATTCTGTGGACCTACGAGCAGTACTTC TRBV20-1 16 few TRBJ2-7 -
CSAGQGANEKLFF TGCAGTGCTGGACAGGGGGCGAATGAAAAACTGTTTTTT TRBV20-1 13 few TRBJ1-4 TRBD1
CSTRDLLAVSYNEQFF TGCAGTACTAGGGATTTGCTAGCGGTATCCTACAATGAGCAGTTCTTC TRBV20-1 16 - TRBJ2-1 TRBD2
CASSHSYNEQFF TGTGCCAGCAGCCACAGCTACAATGAGCAGTTCTTC TRBV11-2 12 few TRBJ2-1 -
CASSQVSTAYSNQPQHF TGCGCCAGCAGCCAAGTATCGACAGCATATAGCAATCAGCCCCAGCATTTT TRBV4-1 17 - TRBJ1-5 -
CASNKSGAGFF TGTGCCAGCAACAAGTCGGGGGCGGGCTTCTTT TRBV28 11 - TRBJ1-1 -
CASRLTSGDYNEQFF TGTGCCAGCAGGCTGACTAGCGGTGACTACAATGAGCAGTTCTTC TRBV6-1 15 - TRBJ2-1 TRBD2
CASSEGSADSYEQYF TGTGCCAGCAGCGAGGGTTCCGCCGACTCCTACGAGCAGTACTTC TRBV28 15 few TRBJ2-7 -
CSVEKQGGKSSYNEQFF TGCAGCGTTGAGAAACAAGGCGGGAAGAGCTCCTACAATGAGCAGTTCTTC TRBV29-1 17 - TRBJ2-1 -
CSAQPWSTGAHTDTQYF TGCAGTGCCCAACCCTGGAGTACGGGGGCCCACACAGATACGCAGTATTTT TRBV20-1 17 few TRBJ2-3 -
CAWSVLRTQYF TGTGCCTGGAGTGTACTGCGGACCCAGTACTTC TRBV30 11 - TRBJ2-5 -
CASSPRTGGFSDGYTF TGTGCCAGCTCACCACGGACAGGGGGCTTTTCGGATGGCTACACCTTC TRBV18 16 few TRBJ1-2 TRBD1
CSARGTAGSPLHF TGCAGTGCTAGAGGGACAGCGGGTTCACCCCTCCACTTT TRBV20-1 13 - TRBJ1-6 -
CASNHGGRGWEQFF TGTGCCAGCAACCACGGCGGGAGAGGATGGGAGCAGTTCTTC TRBV3-1 14 - TRBJ2-1 TRBD2
CASSFGRQGRNEQFF TGTGCCAGCAGCTTTGGTCGGCAGGGAAGGAATGAGCAGTTCTTC TRBV5-6 15 once TRBJ2-1 -
CATMGISTDTQYF TGTGCCACCATGGGCATTTCCACAGATACGCAGTATTTT TRBV24-1 13 - TRBJ2-3 -
CASSLAPGKGTYEQYF TGTGCCAGCAGTTTAGCACCGGGAAAGGGCACCTACGAGCAGTACTTC TRBV12-3/TRBV12-4 16 few TRBJ2-7 -
CASSFLWANNEQFF TGTGCCAGCAGCTTCTTGTGGGCTAACAATGAGCAGTTCTTC TRBV7-2 14 - TRBJ2-1 -
CSARVSGGKNIQYF TGCAGTGCTAGGGTTAGCGGGGGGAAAAACATTCAGTACTTC TRBV20-1 14 few TRBJ2-4 TRBD2
CASSSGVERQETQYF TGTGCCAGCAGCTCAGGGGTCGAGCGGCAAGAGACCCAGTACTTC TRBV7-2 15 few TRBJ2-5 -
CSATRPGVGVTEQFF TGCAGTGCCACCAGACCGGGTGTGGGAGTGACTGAGCAGTTCTTC TRBV20-1 15 few TRBJ2-1 -
CASSPQTGGEDTQYF TGCGCCAGCAGCCCGCAGACAGGGGGGGAAGATACGCAGTATTTT TRBV4-3 15 - TRBJ2-3 TRBD1
CASSQDVGSGELFF TGTGCCAGCAGCCAAGATGTCGGCTCCGGGGAGCTGTTTTTT TRBV4-2 14 - TRBJ2-2 -
CASSEGQGSTPLHF TGTGCCAGCAGCGAGGGACAGGGCTCAACACCCCTCCACTTT TRBV7-9 14 few TRBJ1-6 TRBD1
CASRGQGYEQYF TGCGCCAGCAGAGGACAGGGATACGAGCAGTACTTC TRBV5-1 12 few TRBJ2-7 TRBD1
CASSLSGWGGTDTQYF TGTGCCAGCAGTTTATCAGGGTGGGGAGGCACAGATACGCAGTATTTT TRBV12-3/TRBV12-4 16 few TRBJ2-3 -
CASSPEAPSGGRRDTQYF TGTGCCAGCAGCCCCGAAGCGCCTAGCGGGGGCCGTAGGGATACGCAGTATTTT TRBV9 18 - TRBJ2-3 TRBD2
CASSLTAGATDTQYF TGTGCCAGCAGTTTAACAGCGGGGGCCACAGATACGCAGTATTTT TRBV28 15 few TRBJ2-3 TRBD2
CASSLDRGSWEKLFF TGTGCCAGCAGCTTAGATAGGGGGTCATGGGAAAAACTGTTTTTT TRBV7-2 15 - TRBJ1-4 -